The subject of this entry is one T cell receptor beta chain. The antigen is undetermined. The CDR3 runs to 14 residues. Trimming took 6 bases from V and 3 from J, leaving 13 bases between them. Germline CDR1 and CDR2: WSHSY and SAAADI. The sample belongs to a study of blood T cells in healthy people across ages. General study findings and limits: Those diversity estimates obtained from one million T cells were thought to be underestimates.

The second PCR ran about 7 to 12 cycles with a sample-barcoded 5' primer and J-beta primers. Each TCR beta cDNA got a 12-nucleotide random molecular identifier. A minimum of 2.5 million CDR3-containing paired-end reads was obtained for each sample. TCRdb called the 5' RACE reads again in MiXCR, with one record for every CDR3 protein. The sample has under 1 million distinct CDR3 sequences, roughly 44% seen once. The TCR originated in a man aged 55 to 70 in good health. Specimen: blood. V is TRBV10-2 and J is TRBJ2-3; tentatively, D is TRBD2 (6 bases). Written as DNA, the CDR3 is TGCGCCAGCAGCCCGGGGACTGGAACAGATACGCAGTATTTT. Its protein is CASSPGTGTDTQYF.